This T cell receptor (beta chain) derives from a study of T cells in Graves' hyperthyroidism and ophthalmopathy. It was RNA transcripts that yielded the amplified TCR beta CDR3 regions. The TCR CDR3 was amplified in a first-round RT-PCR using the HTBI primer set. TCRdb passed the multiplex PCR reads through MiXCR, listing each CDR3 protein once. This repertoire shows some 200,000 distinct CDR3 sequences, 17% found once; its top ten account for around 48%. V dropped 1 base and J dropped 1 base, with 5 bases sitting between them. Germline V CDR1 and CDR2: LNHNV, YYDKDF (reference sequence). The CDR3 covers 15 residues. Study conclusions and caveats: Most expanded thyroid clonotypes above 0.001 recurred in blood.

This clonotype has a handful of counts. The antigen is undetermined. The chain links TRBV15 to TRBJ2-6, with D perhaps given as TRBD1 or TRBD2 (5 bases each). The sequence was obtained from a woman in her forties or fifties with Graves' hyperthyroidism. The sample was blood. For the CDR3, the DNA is TGTGCCACCAGCAGAGGGGGGTCTGGGGCCAACGTCCTGACTTTC. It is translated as CATSRGGSGANVLTF.